This passage covers 8 T cell receptor beta chains from one sample sequenced in a study of blood T cell repertoires in COVID-19. This table comes from immunoSEQ multiplex PCR, and its TCRdb copy is limited to in-frame clones, with some not included. The table has roughly 130,000 clones, about 87% seen once; the top ten hold under 3%. The sample was peripheral blood. The source of these receptors is a human donor with COVID-19, enrolled during active disease. The donor label of this sample is uncertain.

CDR3 residues: CATSVLASGGCTDTQYF. In DNA form, the CDR3 reads TGTGCCACCAGTGTCCTCGCTAGCGGGGGGTGCACAGATACGCAGTATTTT. The chain employs TRBV24-1 and TRBJ2-3; the match to TRBD2 covers 11 bases. Germline trimming cut 5 bases from V and 1 base from J; bases unmatched to any gene: 7. Germline lookup yields CDR1 KGHDR and CDR2 SFDVKD. The CDR3 sequence is 17 residues long.

The gene calls are TRBV10-1 and TRBJ2-3, with TRBD1 matching over 8 bases. V shed 6 bases and J 4 bases; nucleotides not matched to a gene: 9. The CDR3 extends over 15 amino acids. Germline assignment: CDR1 WNHNN and CDR2 SYGVQD (reference sequence). The CDR3 DNA follows: TGCGCCAGCAGCTTCGACAGGGGAGTGGCAGATACGCAGTATTTT. Protein product: CASSFDRGVADTQYF.

The chain combines TRBV6-1 with TRBJ2-1; 8 bases line up with TRBD2. The CDR3 sequence is 16 residues long. The V and J ends lost 1 base and 7 bases, in that order; junction bases with no gene match: 9. From germline, CDR1 is MNHNS and CDR2 SASEGT. The DNA of the CDR3 is TGTGCCAGCAGTGAAGACGGGGGGGCCGTTAAGAATGAGCAGTTCTTC. This codes for CASSEDGGAVKNEQFF.

The gene calls are TRBV18 and TRBJ1-5, with TRBD1 matching over 9 bases. Trimming took 1 base from V and 3 from J; bases not matched to a gene: 7. The CDR3 has 17 residues. The germline CDR1 and CDR2 sequences are KGHSH and LQKENI. The CDR3, as DNA: TGTGCCAGCTCACCACTACACGGACAGGGGTACAATCAGCCCCAGCATTTT. Protein: CASSPLHGQGYNQPQHF.

The chain employs TRBV4-1 and TRBJ1-2; D is unclear. This CDR3 contains 17 residues. CDR1 and CDR2 from the germline V gene are MGHRA and YSYEKL. Trimming stripped 1 base from V and 3 bases from J, with 18 bases between. The CDR3 nucleotides read TGCGCCAGCAGCCAAGTACTACGCCGGCCCGAGGACTATGGCTACACCTTC. This gives the protein CASSQVLRRPEDYGYTF.

CDR3 in DNA: TGTGCCAGCAGTTTCTACGGGGGAGAGACCCAGTACTTC. Encoded protein: CASSFYGGETQYF. The V call is TRBV12-3 or TRBV12-4, the J call TRBJ2-5; D might be TRBD2 (6 bases). The CDR3 runs to 13 residues. Deletions cut 3 bases from V and 4 bases from J, with 9 bases between.

The chain carries TRBV5-8 and TRBJ2-2, with 9 positions matching TRBD2. The CDR3 extends over 15 amino acids. V gave up 4 bases and J gave up 3 bases; unmatched junction bases: 4. Germline CDR1 reads SGHTS; CDR2 reads YDEGEE. The CDR3 nucleotides are TGTGCCAGCAGCCTGACTAGCGGATACACCGGGGAGCTGTTTTTT. This encodes CASSLTSGYTGELFF.

The chain employs TRBV18 and TRBJ1-2; the match to TRBD1 covers 9 bases. The CDR3 is made up of 15 amino acids. The ends lost 3 bases at V and 3 bases at J; junction bases unmatched: 5. Germline assignment: CDR1 KGHSH and CDR2 LQKENI. CDR3 sequence: CASSPPGQGHYGYTF. CDR3 bases: TGTGCCAGCTCACCCCCGGGACAGGGACACTATGGCTACACCTTC.